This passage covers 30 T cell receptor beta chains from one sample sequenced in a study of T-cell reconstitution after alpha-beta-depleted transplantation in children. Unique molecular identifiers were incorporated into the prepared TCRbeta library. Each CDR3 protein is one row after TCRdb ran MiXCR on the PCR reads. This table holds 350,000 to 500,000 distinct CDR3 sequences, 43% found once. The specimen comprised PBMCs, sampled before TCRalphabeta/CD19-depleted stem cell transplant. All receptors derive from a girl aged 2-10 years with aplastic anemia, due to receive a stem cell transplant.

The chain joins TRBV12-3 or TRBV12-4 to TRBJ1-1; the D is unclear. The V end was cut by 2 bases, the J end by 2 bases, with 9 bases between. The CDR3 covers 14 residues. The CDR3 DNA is TGTGCCAGCAGTTTACTTCCGACAAACACTGAAGCTTTCTTT. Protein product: CASSLLPTNTEAFF.

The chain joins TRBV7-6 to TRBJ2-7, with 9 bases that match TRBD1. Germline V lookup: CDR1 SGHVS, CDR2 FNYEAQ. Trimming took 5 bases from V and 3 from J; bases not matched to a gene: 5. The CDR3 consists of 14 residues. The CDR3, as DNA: TGTGCCAGCAGCGACGGGGACAGGGTCTACGAGCAGTACTTC. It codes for CASSDGDRVYEQYF.

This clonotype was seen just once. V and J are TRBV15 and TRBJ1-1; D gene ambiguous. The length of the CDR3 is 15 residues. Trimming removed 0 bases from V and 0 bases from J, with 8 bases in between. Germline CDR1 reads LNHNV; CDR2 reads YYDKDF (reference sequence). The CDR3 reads CATSRDLLMNTEAFF. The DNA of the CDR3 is TGTGCCACCAGCAGAGATCTTTTAATGAACACTGAAGCTTTCTTT.

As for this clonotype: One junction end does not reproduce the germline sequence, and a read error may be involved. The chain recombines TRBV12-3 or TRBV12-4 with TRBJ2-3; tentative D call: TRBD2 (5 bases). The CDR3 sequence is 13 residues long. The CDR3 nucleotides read TGTGCCAGCAGCAGGACTTTCACAGATACGGAGTATTTT. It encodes CASSRTFTDTEYF.

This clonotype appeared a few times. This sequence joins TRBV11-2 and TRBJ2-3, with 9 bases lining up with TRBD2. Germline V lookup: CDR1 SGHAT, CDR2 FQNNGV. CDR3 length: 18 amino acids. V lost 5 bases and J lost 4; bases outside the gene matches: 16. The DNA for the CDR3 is TGTGCCAGCAGCCGGGTAGTAGCGGGAGTCAGAGATTCAGATACGCAGTATTTT. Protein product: CASSRVVAGVRDSDTQYF.

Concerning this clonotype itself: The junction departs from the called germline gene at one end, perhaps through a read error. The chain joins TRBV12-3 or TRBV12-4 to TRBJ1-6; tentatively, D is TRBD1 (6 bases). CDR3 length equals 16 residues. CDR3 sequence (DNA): TGTGCCAACAGTTTCAGGGGCCCCCCGAATAATTCACCCCTCCACTTT. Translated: CANSFRGPPNNSPLHF.

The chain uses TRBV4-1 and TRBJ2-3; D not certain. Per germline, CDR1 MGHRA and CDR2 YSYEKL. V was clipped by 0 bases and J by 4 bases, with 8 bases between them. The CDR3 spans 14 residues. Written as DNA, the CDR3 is TGCGCCAGCAGCCAAGAGAAGGTCGCAGATACGCAGTATTTT. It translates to CASSQEKVADTQYF.

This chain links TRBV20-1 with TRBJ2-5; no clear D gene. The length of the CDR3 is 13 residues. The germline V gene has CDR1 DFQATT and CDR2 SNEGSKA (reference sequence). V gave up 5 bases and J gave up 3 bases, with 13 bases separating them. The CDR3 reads CSARILNKETQYF. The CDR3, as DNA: TGCAGTGCTCGTATCTTAAACAAAGAGACCCAGTACTTC.

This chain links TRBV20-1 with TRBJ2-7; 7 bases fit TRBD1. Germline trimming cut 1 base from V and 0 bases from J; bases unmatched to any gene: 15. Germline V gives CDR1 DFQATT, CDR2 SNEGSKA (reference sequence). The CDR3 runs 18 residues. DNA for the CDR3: TGCAGTGCTAGAGTCCTTGTCGACAGGGCCATTAACTCCTACGAGCAGTACTTC. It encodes CSARVLVDRAINSYEQYF.

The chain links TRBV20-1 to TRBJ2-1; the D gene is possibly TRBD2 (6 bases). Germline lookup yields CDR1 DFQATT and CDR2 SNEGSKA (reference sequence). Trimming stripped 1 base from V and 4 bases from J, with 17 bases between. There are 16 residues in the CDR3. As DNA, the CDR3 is TGCAGTGCTAGAGGGGCTACGGGAGTTCCTTACAATGAGCAGTTCTTC. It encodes CSARGATGVPYNEQFF.

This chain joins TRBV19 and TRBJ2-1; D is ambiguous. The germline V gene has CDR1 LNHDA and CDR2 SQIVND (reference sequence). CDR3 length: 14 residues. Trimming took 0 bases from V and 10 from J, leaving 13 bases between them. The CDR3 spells CASSIEAPYREQFF. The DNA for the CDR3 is TGTGCCAGTAGTATAGAGGCTCCGTACCGGGAGCAGTTCTTC.

CDR3 DNA sequence: TGTGCCTGGAGTGTTGGGACAGGGGGCCCTGAAGCTTTCTTT. It encodes CAWSVGTGGPEAFF. V usage is TRBV30 and J usage is TRBJ1-1; TRBD1 matches 12 bases. Germline V gene data show CDR1 as GTSNPN and CDR2 as SVGIG (reference sequence). CDR3 length: 14 amino acids. V lost 0 bases to trimming and J lost 6 bases; unmatched junction nucleotides: 2.

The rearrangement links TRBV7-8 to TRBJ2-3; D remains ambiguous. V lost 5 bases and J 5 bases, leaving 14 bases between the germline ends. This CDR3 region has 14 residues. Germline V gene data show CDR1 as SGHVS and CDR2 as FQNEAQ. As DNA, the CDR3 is TGTGCCAGCAGCCTTGGGAATTCGCAAGATACGCAGTATTTT. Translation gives CASSLGNSQDTQYF.

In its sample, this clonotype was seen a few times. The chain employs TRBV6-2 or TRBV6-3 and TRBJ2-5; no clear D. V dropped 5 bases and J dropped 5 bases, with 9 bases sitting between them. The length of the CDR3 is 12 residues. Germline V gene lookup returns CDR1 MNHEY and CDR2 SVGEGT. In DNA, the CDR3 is TGTGCCAGCAGTCACCGTGGGGAGACCCAGTACTTC. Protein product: CASSHRGETQYF.

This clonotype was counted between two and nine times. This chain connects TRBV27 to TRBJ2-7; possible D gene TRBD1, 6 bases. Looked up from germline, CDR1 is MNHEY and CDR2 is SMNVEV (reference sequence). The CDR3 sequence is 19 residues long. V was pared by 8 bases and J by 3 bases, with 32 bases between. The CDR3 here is CASGLIGGGLLESFYEQYF. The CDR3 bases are TGTGCCAGCGGTCTGATCGGTGGGGGCCTCCTTGAATCTTTCTACGAGCAGTACTTC.

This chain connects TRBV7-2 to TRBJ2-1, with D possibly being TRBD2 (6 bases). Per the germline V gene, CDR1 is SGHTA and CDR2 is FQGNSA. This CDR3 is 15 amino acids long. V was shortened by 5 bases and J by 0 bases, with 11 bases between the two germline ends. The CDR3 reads CASSPKGGSYNEQFF. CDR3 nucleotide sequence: TGTGCCAGCAGCCCGAAGGGAGGCTCCTACAATGAGCAGTTCTTC.

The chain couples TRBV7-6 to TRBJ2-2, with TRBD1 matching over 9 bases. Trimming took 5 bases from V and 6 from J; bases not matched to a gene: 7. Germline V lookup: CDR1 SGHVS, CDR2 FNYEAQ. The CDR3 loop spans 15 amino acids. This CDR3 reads CASSLLQGAAGELFF. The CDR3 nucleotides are TGTGCCAGCAGCCTCCTACAGGGGGCGGCCGGGGAGCTGTTTTTT.

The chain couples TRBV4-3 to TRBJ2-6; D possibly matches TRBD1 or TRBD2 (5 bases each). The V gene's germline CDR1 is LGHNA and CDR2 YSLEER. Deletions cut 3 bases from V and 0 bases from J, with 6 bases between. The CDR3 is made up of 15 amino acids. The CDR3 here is CASSQRGSGANVLTF. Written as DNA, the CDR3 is TGCGCCAGCAGCCAGAGGGGCTCTGGGGCCAACGTCCTGACTTTC.

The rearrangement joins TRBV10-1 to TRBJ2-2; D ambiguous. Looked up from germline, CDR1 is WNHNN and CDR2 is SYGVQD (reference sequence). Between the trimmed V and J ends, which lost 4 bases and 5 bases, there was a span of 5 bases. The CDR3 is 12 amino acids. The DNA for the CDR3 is TGCGCCAGCAGTGGGGCGACCGGGGAGCTGTTTTTT. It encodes CASSGATGELFF.

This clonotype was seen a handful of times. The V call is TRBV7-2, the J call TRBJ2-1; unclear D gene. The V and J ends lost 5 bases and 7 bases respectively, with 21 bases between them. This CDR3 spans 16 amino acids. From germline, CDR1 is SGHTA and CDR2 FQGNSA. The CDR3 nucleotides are TGTGCCAGCAGCGGAGTTAGGGCAAGCGATAGGAATGAGCAGTTCTTC. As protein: CASSGVRASDRNEQFF.

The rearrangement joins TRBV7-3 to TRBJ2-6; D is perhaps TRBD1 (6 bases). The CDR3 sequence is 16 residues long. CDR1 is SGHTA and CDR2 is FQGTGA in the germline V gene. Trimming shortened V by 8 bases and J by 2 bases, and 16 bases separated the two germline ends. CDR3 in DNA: TGTGCCAGCGGCAGGGGTTTAGGGACTGGGGCCAACGTCCTGACTTTC. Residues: CASGRGLGTGANVLTF.

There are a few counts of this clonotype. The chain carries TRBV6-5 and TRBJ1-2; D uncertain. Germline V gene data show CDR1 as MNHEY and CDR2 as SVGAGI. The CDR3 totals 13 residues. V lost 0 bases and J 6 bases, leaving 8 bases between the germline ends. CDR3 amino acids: CASSYSTWDGYTF. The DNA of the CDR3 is TGTGCCAGCAGTTACTCGACGTGGGATGGCTACACCTTC.

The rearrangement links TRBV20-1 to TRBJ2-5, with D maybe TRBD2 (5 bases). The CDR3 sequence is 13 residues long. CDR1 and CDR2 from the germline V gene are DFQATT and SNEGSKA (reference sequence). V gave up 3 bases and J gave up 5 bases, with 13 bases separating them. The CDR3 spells CSARSAGGETQYF. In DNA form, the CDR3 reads TGCAGTGCTAGGTCGGCGGGCGGGGAGACCCAGTACTTC.

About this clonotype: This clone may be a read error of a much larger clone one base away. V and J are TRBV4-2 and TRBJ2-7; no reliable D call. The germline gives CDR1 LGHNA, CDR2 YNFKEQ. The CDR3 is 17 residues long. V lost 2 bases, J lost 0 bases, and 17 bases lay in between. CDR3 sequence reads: CASSQPRVGLSSYEQYF. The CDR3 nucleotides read TGTGCCAGCAGCCAACCCCGAGTCGGGCTGAGCTCCTACGAGCAGTACTTC.

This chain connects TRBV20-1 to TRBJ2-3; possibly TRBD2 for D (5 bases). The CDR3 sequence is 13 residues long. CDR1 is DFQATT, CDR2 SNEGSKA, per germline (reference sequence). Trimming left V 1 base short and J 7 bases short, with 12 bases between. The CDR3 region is CSARGETSYTQYF. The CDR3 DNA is TGCAGTGCTAGAGGGGAGACTTCTTATACGCAGTATTTT.

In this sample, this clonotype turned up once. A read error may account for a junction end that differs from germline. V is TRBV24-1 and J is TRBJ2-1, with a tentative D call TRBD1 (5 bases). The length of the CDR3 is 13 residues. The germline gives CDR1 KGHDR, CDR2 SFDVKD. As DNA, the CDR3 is TGTGCCACCAATGATTTGCAGGGCAGTGAGCAGTTCTTC. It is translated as CATNDLQGSEQFF.

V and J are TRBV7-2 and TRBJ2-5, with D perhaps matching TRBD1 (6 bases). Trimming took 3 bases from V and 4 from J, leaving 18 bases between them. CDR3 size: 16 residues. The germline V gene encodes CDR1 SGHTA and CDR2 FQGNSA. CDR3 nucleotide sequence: TGTGCCAGCAGCTTGGGGACCCTCTTCAGGGGAGAGACCCAGTACTTC. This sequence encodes CASSLGTLFRGETQYF.

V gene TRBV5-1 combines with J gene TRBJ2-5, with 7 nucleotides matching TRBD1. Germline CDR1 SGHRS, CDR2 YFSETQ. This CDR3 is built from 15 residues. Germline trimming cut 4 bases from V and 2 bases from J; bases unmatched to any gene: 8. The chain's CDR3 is CASSMLTGAQETQYF. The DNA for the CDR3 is TGCGCCAGCAGCATGTTAACAGGGGCTCAAGAGACCCAGTACTTC.

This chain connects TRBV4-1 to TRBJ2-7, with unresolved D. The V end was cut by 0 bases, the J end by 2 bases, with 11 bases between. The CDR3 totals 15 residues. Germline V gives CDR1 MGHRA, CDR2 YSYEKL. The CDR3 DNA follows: TGCGCCAGCAGCCAAGATATTCCGGTCCCCTACGAGCAGTACTTC. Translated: CASSQDIPVPYEQYF.

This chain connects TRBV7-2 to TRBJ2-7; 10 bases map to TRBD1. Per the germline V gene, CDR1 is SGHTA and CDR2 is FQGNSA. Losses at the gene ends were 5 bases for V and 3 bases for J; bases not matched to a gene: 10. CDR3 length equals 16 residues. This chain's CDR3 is CASSKRQGASYYEQYF. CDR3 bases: TGTGCCAGCAGCAAACGACAGGGGGCTAGCTACTACGAGCAGTACTTC.